Shown below are 23 T cell receptor beta chains from a single sample sequenced in a study of blood T cell repertoires in COVID-19. TCRdb's copy holds only in-frame clones and misses some; the assay was immunoSEQ multiplex PCR. The sample holds around 260,000 clones; just over 85% are singletons and the top ten take approximately 3%. Sequenced input: peripheral blood. The receptors stem from a woman aged 25 to 39 with active or convalescent COVID-19.

The chain joins TRBV27 to TRBJ1-6; 7 bases match TRBD1. There are 16 residues in the CDR3. V shed 2 bases, J shed 4 bases, and the junction held 5 bases outside the gene matches. Germline-derived CDR1 and CDR2 are MNHEY and SMNVEV (reference sequence). The CDR3 DNA is TGTGCCAGCAGTTTAGCAGGGGGGACATATAATTCACCCCTCCACTTT. It translates to CASSLAGGTYNSPLHF.

The chain recombines TRBV24-1 with TRBJ1-5, with 8 bases fitting TRBD1. Trimming took 3 bases from V and 5 from J; bases not matched to a gene: 5. CDR1 KGHDR and CDR2 SFDVKD come from the germline V gene. The CDR3 is 15 amino acids. The CDR3 DNA reads as TGTGCCACCAGTGATCCGGGACAGGAGGATCAGCCCCAGCATTTT. This gives the protein CATSDPGQEDQPQHF.

The chain has TRBV27 and TRBJ2-6; D call uncertain. There are 18 residues in the CDR3. V shed 2 bases and J shed 0 bases, with 14 bases lying between them. Germline CDR1 is MNHEY and CDR2 is SMNVEV (reference sequence). The CDR3 here is CASSLSFNRHSGANVLTF. The DNA of the CDR3 is TGTGCCAGCAGTTTAAGCTTTAACCGTCACTCTGGGGCCAACGTCCTGACTTTC.

V usage is TRBV7-6 and J usage is TRBJ2-3, with 7 positions matching TRBD2. Germline V gene sequence: CDR1 SGHVS, CDR2 FNYEAQ. J was trimmed by 4 bases and V by 3 bases; bases with no gene match: 4. The CDR3 spans 14 residues. The CDR3 region is CASSLGGRADTQYF. The CDR3 DNA reads TGTGCCAGCAGCTTGGGAGGGCGCGCAGATACGCAGTATTTT.

This clone was counted a few times. This chain links TRBV30 with TRBJ1-6, with D tentatively TRBD1 (6 bases). Germline assignment: CDR1 GTSNPN and CDR2 SVGIG (reference sequence). The CDR3 sequence is 14 residues long. Deletions cut 4 bases from V and 7 bases from J, with 14 bases between. The CDR3 DNA reads as TGTGCCTGGAAGGGCGACAGGCTCAATTCACCCCTCCACTTT. This encodes CAWKGDRLNSPLHF.

The chain combines TRBV5-5 with TRBJ1-1, with a weak D call TRBD1 (5 bases). Germline CDR1 SGHKS, CDR2 YYEKEE (reference sequence). V was cut by 0 bases and J by 5 bases, with 8 bases left in between. The CDR3 totals 13 residues. In DNA, the CDR3 is TGTGCCAGCAGCTTGGGGACAATGACTGAAGCTTTCTTT. It yields the protein CASSLGTMTEAFF.

This chain connects TRBV9 to TRBJ2-1; D is unclear. This CDR3 region has 11 residues. Germline V gives CDR1 SGDLS, CDR2 YYNGEE. The V end lost 4 bases, the J end lost 4 bases, and 3 bases lay between the germline ends. In nucleotides, the CDR3 is TGTGCCAGCAGCCTTTACAATGAGCAGTTCTTC. Translation gives CASSLYNEQFF. Supplemented by reference TRBV9 and TRBJ2-1, the full variable domain reads DSGVTQTPKHLITATGQRVTLRCSPRSGDLSVYWYQQSLDQGLQFLIQYYNGEERAKGNILERFSAQQFPDLHSELNLSSLELGDSALYFCASSLYNEQFFGPGTRLTVL.

CDR3 DNA sequence: TGTGCCAGTAGTATGTGGAGGGAAGGTGGCTACACCTTC. This translates into CASSMWREGGYTF. The chain joins TRBV19 to TRBJ1-2, with D unclear. Trimming took 3 bases from V and 7 from J, leaving 12 bases between them. CDR1 and CDR2 (germline): LNHDA, SQIVND (reference sequence). The CDR3 extends over 13 amino acids.

The J gene is TRBJ2-5, the V gene TRBV19; possible D gene TRBD2, 6 bases. V lost 3 bases to trimming and J lost 5 bases, with 16 bases between them. The CDR3 loop spans 15 amino acids. Germline V gene sequence: CDR1 LNHDA, CDR2 SQIVND (reference sequence). The CDR3 protein is CASSMAGLGSETQYF. The CDR3, as DNA: TGTGCCAGTAGTATGGCGGGGTTAGGGTCGGAGACCCAGTACTTC.

The chain carries TRBV28 and TRBJ1-2; D is ambiguous. In germline, CDR1 is MDHEN, CDR2 SYDVKM. This CDR3 spans 14 amino acids. Deletions cut 4 bases from V and 0 bases from J, with 9 bases between. CDR3 region: CASSSLPANYGYTF. CDR3 DNA sequence: TGTGCCAGCAGTTCCCTCCCAGCTAACTATGGCTACACCTTC.

The chain is built from TRBV12-2 and TRBJ1-1. TRBV12-2 is marked as a pseudogene. The CDR3 runs to 11 residues. The CDR3: CASRTGLEAFF. CDR3 sequence (DNA): TGTGCAAGTCGCACGGGTCTGGAAGCTTTCTTT.

In this sample, this clone turned up a few times. The V call is TRBV12-3 or TRBV12-4, the J call TRBJ1-2; D is ambiguous. The V end was cut by 4 bases, the J end by 4 bases, with 10 bases between. This CDR3 comprises 13 residues. In DNA, the CDR3 is TGTGCCAGCAGTTACGGGGATGGCTATGGCTACACCTTC. It translates to CASSYGDGYGYTF.

V and J are TRBV5-1 and TRBJ1-3; unclear D gene. Trimming shortened V by 4 bases and J by 0 bases, and 17 bases separated the two germline ends. The germline V gene encodes CDR1 SGHRS and CDR2 YFSETQ. The CDR3 covers 17 residues. The CDR3 here is CASSLMGGINSGNTIYF. The CDR3 nucleotides are TGCGCCAGCAGCCTCATGGGAGGGATCAACTCTGGAAACACCATATATTTT.

This clone was recorded a few times. The genes are TRBV9 and TRBJ1-2; the match to TRBD1 covers 7 bases. V shed 3 bases and J 5 bases; nucleotides not matched to a gene: 7. Germline V gives CDR1 SGDLS, CDR2 YYNGEE. This CDR3 comprises 14 residues. The CDR3 loop reads CASSGGQSYYGYTF. The CDR3 nucleotides are TGTGCCAGCAGCGGGGGACAGAGTTATTATGGCTACACCTTC.

The gene calls are TRBV6-2 or TRBV6-3 and TRBJ2-1, with 7 bases that match TRBD1. The CDR3 runs 13 residues. The germline V gene has CDR1 MNHEY and CDR2 SVGEGT. The V and J ends lost 5 bases and 6 bases, in that order; junction bases with no gene match: 4. The CDR3 nucleotides read TGTGCCAGCAGTATACAGGGGCGCAATGAGCAGTTCTTC. Translated: CASSIQGRNEQFF.

The genes are TRBV28 and TRBJ1-4; D ambiguous. The CDR3 totals 15 residues. With 6 bases removed from V and 8 bases from J, the gap between germline ends came to 19 bases. CDR1 MDHEN and CDR2 SYDVKM come from the germline V gene. The CDR3 DNA follows: TGTGCCAGCAGAAAGTCATTCGGGGTTTTCGAAAAACTGTTTTTT. As protein: CASRKSFGVFEKLFF.

This chain links TRBV7-8 with TRBJ2-5; D may be TRBD1 (6 bases). The V gene lost 4 bases and the J gene lost 1 base, with 10 bases spanning the gap. The CDR3 consists of 14 residues. In germline, CDR1 is SGHVS, CDR2 FQNEAQ. CDR3 residues: CASSYREGQETQYF. CDR3 bases: TGTGCCAGCAGCTACAGGGAAGGCCAAGAGACCCAGTACTTC.

V is TRBV6-2 or TRBV6-3 and J is TRBJ2-5; D is undetermined. The V gene lost 0 bases and the J gene lost 1 base, with 6 bases spanning the gap. This CDR3 is 14 amino acids long. The V gene's germline CDR1 is MNHEY and CDR2 SVGEGT. CDR3 nucleotides: TGTGCCAGCAGTTACTCGACACTCCAAGAGACCCAGTACTTC. It codes for CASSYSTLQETQYF.

There are a few counts of this clone. The rearrangement uses TRBV24-1 and TRBJ2-5, with D possibly being TRBD2 (5 bases). CDR1 and CDR2 from the germline V gene are KGHDR and SFDVKD. The CDR3 is 14 residues long. V was trimmed by 2 bases and J by 5 bases, leaving 11 bases between them. The CDR3 reads CATSDSGLEETQYF. In DNA, the CDR3 is TGTGCCACCAGTGATTCGGGGTTGGAGGAGACCCAGTACTTC.

V and J are TRBV7-2 and TRBJ2-1; tentative D call: TRBD2 (5 bases). Trimming stripped 1 base from V and 6 bases from J, with 10 bases between. Germline V lookup: CDR1 SGHTA, CDR2 FQGNSA. This CDR3 has 14 residues. CDR3 bases: TGTGCCAGCAGCTTAGGACTAACGGGCAATGAGCAGTTCTTC. The encoded protein is CASSLGLTGNEQFF.

The table lists this clone with a count of one. The DNA for the CDR3 is TGTGCCAGCTCCCAGGGGTCTTCGGGCACTGAAGCTTTCTTT. Its translation: CASSQGSSGTEAFF. V gene TRBV18 combines with J gene TRBJ1-1, with D tentatively TRBD1 (6 bases). The V gene's germline CDR1 is KGHSH and CDR2 LQKENI. This CDR3 spans 14 amino acids. V was cut by 6 bases and J by 4 bases, with 15 bases left in between. The whole variable domain, filled in from reference TRBV18 and TRBJ1-1, reads NAGVMQNPRHLVRRRGQEARLRCSPMKGHSHVYWYRQLPEEGLKFMVYLQKENIIDESGMPKERFSAEFPKEGPSILRIQQVVRGDSAAYFCASSQGSSGTEAFFGQGTRLTVV.

V usage is TRBV18 and J usage is TRBJ2-3; 13 nucleotides line up with TRBD2. V shed 2 bases and J 3 bases; nucleotides not matched to a gene: 2. Looked up from germline, CDR1 is KGHSH and CDR2 is LQKENI. The CDR3 extends over 16 amino acids. The CDR3 loop is CASSPTSGGATDTQYF. The DNA of the CDR3 is TGTGCCAGCTCACCAACTAGCGGGGGGGCGACAGATACGCAGTATTTT. The whole variable domain, filled in from reference TRBV18 and TRBJ2-3, reads NAGVMQNPRHLVRRRGQEARLRCSPMKGHSHVYWYRQLPEEGLKFMVYLQKENIIDESGMPKERFSAEFPKEGPSILRIQQVVRGDSAAYFCASSPTSGGATDTQYFGPGTRLTVL.

The chain recombines TRBV7-2 with TRBJ1-6; D remains ambiguous. This CDR3 region has 14 residues. CDR1 is SGHTA and CDR2 is FQGNSA in the germline V gene. Trimming left V 2 bases short and J 10 bases short, with 12 bases between. This chain's CDR3 is CASSLRRERSPLHF. Written as DNA, the CDR3 is TGTGCCAGCAGCTTACGGAGGGAGCGGTCACCCCTCCACTTT.